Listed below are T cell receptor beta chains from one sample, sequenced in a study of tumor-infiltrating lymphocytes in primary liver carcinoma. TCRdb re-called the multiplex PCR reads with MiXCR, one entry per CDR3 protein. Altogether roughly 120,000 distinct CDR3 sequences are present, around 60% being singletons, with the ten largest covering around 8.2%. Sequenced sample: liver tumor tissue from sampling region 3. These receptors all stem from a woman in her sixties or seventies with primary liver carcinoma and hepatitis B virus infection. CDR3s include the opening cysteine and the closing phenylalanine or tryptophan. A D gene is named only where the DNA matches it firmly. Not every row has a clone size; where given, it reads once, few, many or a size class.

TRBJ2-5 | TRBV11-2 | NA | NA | CTSCLESKGTQYF | TGTACTAGCTGCTTAGAATCCAAGGGGACCCAGTACTTC
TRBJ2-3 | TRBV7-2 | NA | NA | CASSLSNGPTDTQYF | TGTGCCAGCAGCTTATCGAATGGCCCCACAGATACGCAGTATTTT
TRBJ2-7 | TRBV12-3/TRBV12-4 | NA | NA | CASSYRQVRSYEQYF | TGTGCCAGCAGTTACAGGCAGGTGCGCTCCTACGAGCAGTACTTC
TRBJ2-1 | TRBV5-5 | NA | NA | CASSLRGAEINEQFF | TGTGCCAGCAGTTTGCGCGGGGCTGAAATCAATGAGCAGTTCTTC
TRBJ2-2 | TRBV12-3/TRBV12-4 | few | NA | CASSLTGNTGELFF | TGTGCCAGCAGTTTAACTGGGAACACCGGGGAGCTGTTTTTT
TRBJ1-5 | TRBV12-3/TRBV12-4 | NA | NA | CASSLQGNSNQFQHF | TGTGCCAGCAGTTTACAGGGTAATTCCAATCAGTTCCAGCATTTT
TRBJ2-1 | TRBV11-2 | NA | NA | CTSSLGVRAEQFF | TGTACCAGCAGCTTAGGAGTTCGGGCTGAGCAGTTCTTC
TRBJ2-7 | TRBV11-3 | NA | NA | CASSVGESYEQYF | TGTGCCAGCAGCGTGGGAGAGTCCTACGAGCAGTACTTC
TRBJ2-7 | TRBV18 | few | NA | CASSPPSQRYEQYF | TGTGCCAGCTCACCTCCAAGTCAACGATACGAGCAGTACTTC
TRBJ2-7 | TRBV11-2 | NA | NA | CASSSHLEQIYEQYF | TGTGCCAGCAGCTCCCACCTAGAACAGATTTACGAGCAGTACTTC
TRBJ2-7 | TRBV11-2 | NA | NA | CAGSLERWQVHEQYF | TGTGCCGGCAGCTTAGAAAGGTGGCAGGTCCACGAGCAGTACTTC